Listed here are 10 T cell receptor beta chains from one sample, sequenced in a study of shared clonotypes between healthy human individuals. Assay: immunoSEQ multiplex PCR; the TCRdb copy retains only in-frame clones and omits some. The table includes approximately 1,500,000 clones, 96% detected once. Material for sequencing was naive CD4+ T cells sorted from blood. As for subset: CD45RA+ positively selected. The receptor source for this set is a man aged 30 to 39 in good health.

V is TRBV7-6 and J is TRBJ1-1, with 7 bases matching TRBD1. This CDR3 is 13 amino acids long. The V gene end was trimmed by 5 bases and the J gene end by 11 bases; junction bases not matched to a gene: 11. The germline V gene encodes CDR1 SGHVS and CDR2 FNYEAQ. The CDR3 nucleotides are TGTGCCAGCAGCCAGCCGAGGACAGGACAGGCTTTCTTT. This sequence encodes CASSQPRTGQAFF.

The gene calls are TRBV10-3 and TRBJ1-4; D may be TRBD1 (5 bases). The V gene's germline CDR1 is ENHRY and CDR2 SYGVKD. The CDR3 has 14 amino acids. V was trimmed by 8 bases and J by 4 bases, leaving 14 bases between them. The CDR3 loop is CAISPDSRNEKLFF. CDR3 sequence (DNA): TGTGCCATCTCCCCCGACAGCCGTAATGAAAAACTGTTTTTT.

The chain links TRBV27 to TRBJ2-7; D is possibly TRBD2 (5 bases). CDR1 and CDR2 from the germline V gene are MNHEY and SMNVEV (reference sequence). The CDR3 length is 15 residues. Trimming removed 6 bases at V and 5 bases at J, with 20 bases between. CDR3 sequence: CASSRNLGVTHEQYF. In nucleotides, the CDR3 is TGTGCCAGCAGCCGTAATCTGGGAGTAACCCACGAGCAGTACTTC.

The chain has TRBV5-6 and TRBJ2-1, with 8 bases aligning to TRBD1. Germline V gene data show CDR1 as SGHDT and CDR2 as YYEEEE. V shed 4 bases, J shed 10 bases, and the junction held 7 bases outside the gene matches. CDR3 size: 13 residues. The DNA for the CDR3 is TGTGCCAGCAGCCTGGGGCAGGGGGCCGAGCAGTTCTTC. Amino acid sequence: CASSLGQGAEQFF.

In this sample, this clone turned up once. The chain couples TRBV15 to TRBJ2-5, with TRBD2 identical over 15 bases. Trimming at V came to 5 bases and at J to 5 bases, leaving 9 bases not matched to a gene. Germline CDR1 and CDR2: LNHNV and YYDKDF (reference sequence). This CDR3 comprises 17 residues. The CDR3 sequence: CATSPRTSGRAWETQYF. CDR3 DNA sequence: TGTGCCACCAGCCCTCGGACTAGCGGGAGGGCCTGGGAGACCCAGTACTTC.

The chain has TRBV2 and TRBJ2-5; weak D call: TRBD1 (5 bases). Germline values: CDR1 SNHLY, CDR2 FYNNEI. The CDR3 has 11 amino acids. Trimming took off 6 bases at V and 5 bases at J, with 7 bases between the two ends. In nucleotides, the CDR3 is TGTGCCAGCAGCAACAGGGAGACCCAGTACTTC. Its protein is CASSNRETQYF.

The chain employs TRBV5-4 and TRBJ2-3, with a weak D call TRBD2 (6 bases). The CDR3 loop spans 14 amino acids. The germline V gene encodes CDR1 SGHNT and CDR2 YYREEE (reference sequence). V shed 3 bases and J shed 4 bases, with 12 bases lying between them. The CDR3 sequence is CASSYRDFSDTQYF. CDR3 nucleotides: TGTGCCAGCAGCTACCGGGACTTCTCAGATACGCAGTATTTT.

The gene calls are TRBV19 and TRBJ2-5; no reliable D call. Between the trimmed V and J ends, which lost 3 bases and 5 bases, there was a span of 19 bases. The CDR3 covers 16 residues. Germline assignment: CDR1 LNHDA and CDR2 SQIVND (reference sequence). The CDR3 DNA is TGTGCCAGTAGTATCGAGGCAGGCCGCTTTGGGGAGACCCAGTACTTC. This codes for CASSIEAGRFGETQYF.

The chain links TRBV2 to TRBJ2-1; 10 bases line up with TRBD2. The V gene's germline CDR1 is SNHLY and CDR2 FYNNEI. This CDR3 has 15 residues. Trimming cost V 7 bases and J 8 bases; bases outside gene matches: 11. This CDR3 reads CASKGAAGGFDEQFF. The CDR3 DNA sequence: TGTGCCAGCAAGGGAGCAGCGGGAGGGTTCGATGAGCAGTTCTTC.

The J gene is TRBJ2-7, the V gene TRBV6-5, with TRBD1 matching over 7 bases. The germline gives CDR1 MNHEY, CDR2 SVGAGI. This CDR3 has 16 residues. V dropped 2 bases and J dropped 0; count of bases not matched to a gene: 7. In DNA form, the CDR3 reads TGTGCCAGCAGTTACCCAGTACAGGGGACCTCCTACGAGCAGTACTTC. This sequence encodes CASSYPVQGTSYEQYF.